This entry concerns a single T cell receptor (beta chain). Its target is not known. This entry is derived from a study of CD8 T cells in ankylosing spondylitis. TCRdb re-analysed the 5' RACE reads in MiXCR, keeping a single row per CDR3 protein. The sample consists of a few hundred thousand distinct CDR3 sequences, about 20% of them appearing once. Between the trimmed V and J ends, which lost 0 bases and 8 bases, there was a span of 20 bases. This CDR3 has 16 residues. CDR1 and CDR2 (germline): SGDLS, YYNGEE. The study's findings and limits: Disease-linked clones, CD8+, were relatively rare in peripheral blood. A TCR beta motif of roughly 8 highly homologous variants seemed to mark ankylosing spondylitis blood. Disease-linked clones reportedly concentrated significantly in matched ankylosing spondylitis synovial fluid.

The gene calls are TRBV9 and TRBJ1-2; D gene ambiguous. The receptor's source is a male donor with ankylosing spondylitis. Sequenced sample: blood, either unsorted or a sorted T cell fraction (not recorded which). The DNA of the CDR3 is TGTGCCAGCAGCGTAGCTGGAACAGACGCGGGTCGAGGCTACACCTTC. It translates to CASSVAGTDAGRGYTF.